This entry is about one TCR beta chain. The record originates from a study of blood T cell repertoires in COVID-19. Original processing notes: The authors estimated nucleated cell counts from reference gene primer amplification. The table came from immunoSEQ multiplex PCR; TCRdb's copy has only in-frame clones and leaves some out. That table furnishes V, J and clone size, whereas the DNA furnished D and trimming. The sample yields roughly 300,000 clones, around 83% seen once. Sample: peripheral blood. The sequence was obtained from a woman aged 50 to 60 with acute or convalescent COVID-19.

The CDR3 nucleotides read TGCGCCAGCAGCTTGGGGCCCAGTCAAGAGACCCAGTACTTC. It yields the protein CASSLGPSQETQYF. The rearrangement joins TRBV5-1 to TRBJ2-5; D remains unclear. Trimming pared 0 bases from V and 2 bases from J, leaving 8 bases between. The CDR3 loop spans 14 amino acids. Germline V gene sequence: CDR1 SGHRS, CDR2 YFSETQ.